This note documents a single TCR beta chain sequence. As yet, its antigen is unknown. This sample stems from a study of neurological immune-mediated disorders. Study outcomes and limitations: The most TCR clonal expansion was seen in HTLV-1-associated myelopathy, whereas the least was seen in multiple sclerosis, below the level in healthy controls. The study found no CDR3 amino acid sequences shared by expanded clones across subjects, suggesting private repertoires in all groups.

The V gene's germline CDR1 is SGDLS and CDR2 YYNGEE. V was shortened by 0 bases and J by 0 bases, with 6 bases between the two germline ends. This CDR3 has 14 residues. 5'RACE generated cDNA with 10-nucleotide random UMIs. TCRdb itself ran the 5' RACE reads through MiXCR, one entry per CDR3 protein. The data contain some 66,000 distinct CDR3 sequences, 3.4% of them singletons. The chain links TRBV9 to TRBJ1-1; no reliable D call. The TCR comes from a man in his forties with multiple sclerosis. Input material: PBMCs. This CDR3 reads CASSVGAMNTEAFF. The DNA of the CDR3 is TGTGCCAGCAGCGTAGGTGCAATGAACACTGAAGCTTTCTTT.